This T cell receptor (beta chain) was profiled in a study of cytomegalovirus exposure and HLA in healthy donors. Findings of the study overall: A link between a missense DCLRE1C variant and TCR beta V- and J-gene trimming emerged from a later analysis. Later, an analysis showed that TCR beta chains associated with HLA were more clonally expanded than others that were equally common.

The PCR made use of 60 Vbeta and 13 Jbeta primers. Assay: immunoSEQ multiplex PCR; the TCRdb copy retains only in-frame clones and omits some. The sample yields roughly 150,000 clones, 75% to 90% seen once. V lost 4 bases and J lost 2, with 12 bases in between. The CDR3 totals 14 residues. Germline CDR1 is KGHSH and CDR2 is LQKENI. Note on this clone: Its antigen is as yet unknown.

The sample taken for sequencing was PBMCs. The receptor's source is a woman aged 18-29 years in good health and CMV-seronegative. V and J are TRBV18 and TRBJ2-7, with D perhaps matching TRBD1 (6 bases). In DNA form, the CDR3 reads TGTGCCAGCTCACGACTGGACAGTACCTACGAGCAGTACTTC. It yields the protein CASSRLDSTYEQYF. Full variable domain (rest looked up from reference TRBV18 and TRBJ2-7): NAGVMQNPRHLVRRRGQEARLRCSPMKGHSHVYWYRQLPEEGLKFMVYLQKENIIDESGMPKERFSAEFPKEGPSILRIQQVVRGDSAAYFCASSRLDSTYEQYFGPGTRLTVT.